Reported below is one TCR beta chain. CDR3 length: 15 residues. Germline values: CDR1 SGDLS, CDR2 YYNGEE. After removal of 3 bases from V and 13 bases from J, the junction contained 16 bases not matched to a gene. The data derive from a study of blood T cell repertoires in COVID-19. The data were produced by immunoSEQ multiplex PCR, yet TCRdb's version contains in-frame clones alone and is incomplete. The table includes about 58,000 clones, about 85% detected once. The TCR originated in a middle-aged man with active COVID-19. The chain carries TRBV9 and TRBJ1-2, with 9 bases that match TRBD1. The sample consisted of peripheral blood. The CDR3 DNA is TGTGCCAGCAGCGCGAGGGACAGGGCCTTTCGTGTCCGCACCTTC. Translating gives CASSARDRAFRVRTF.